The 5 T cell receptor beta chains below come from one sample, sequenced in a study of T-cell memory formation after mild COVID-19. TCRdb analysed the 5' RACE reads with MiXCR anew, one entry per CDR3 protein. This table holds approximately 300,000 distinct CDR3 sequences, 15% to 20% found once. Specimen: PBMCs or a T cell subset sorted from them (not recorded which). The receptors come from a man aged 18-30 years who had mild COVID-19 (a few samples of this study predate the infection). Cell type and time point are not known.

V is TRBV7-2 and J is TRBJ1-3; 8 bases agree with TRBD1. The V segment lost 2 bases and the J segment 4 bases; nucleotides outside the gene matches: 1. CDR3 length: 14 amino acids. Germline V gene lookup returns CDR1 SGHTA and CDR2 FQGNSA. CDR3 sequence (DNA): TGTGCCAGCAGCTTATGGACAGGGGGAAACACCATATATTTT. It codes for CASSLWTGGNTIYF.

This sequence joins TRBV25-1 and TRBJ1-6; no reliable D call. The V end lost 10 bases, the J end lost 0 bases, and 10 bases lay between the germline ends. The CDR3 is 14 amino acids. Germline V gene sequence: CDR1 MGHDK, CDR2 SYGVNS. The CDR3 loop reads CATTGSSYNSPLHF. The CDR3 nucleotides read TGTGCCACCACCGGGAGCTCCTATAATTCACCCCTCCACTTT.

A few counts support this clonotype. This chain links TRBV27 with TRBJ2-7; the D gene is possibly TRBD2 (6 bases). In germline, CDR1 is MNHEY, CDR2 SMNVEV (reference sequence). The CDR3 runs 13 residues. Trimming left V 0 bases short and J 9 bases short, with 12 bases between. The CDR3 coding sequence is TGTGCCAGCAGTTTATCGGGCAGGGAGGTGCAGTACGTC. It specifies CASSLSGREVQYV.

The J gene is TRBJ2-6, the V gene TRBV6-6; TRBD1 is a possible D gene (6 bases). The CDR3 loop spans 15 amino acids. CDR1 is MNHNY and CDR2 is SVGAGI in the germline V gene (reference sequence). Trimming cost V 4 bases and J 3 bases, with 10 bases left between them. The CDR3 protein is CASSSYRDGANVLTF. The CDR3 bases are TGTGCCAGCAGTTCATACAGGGATGGGGCCAACGTCCTGACTTTC.

This clonotype showed up just a few times. The rearrangement links TRBV7-3 to TRBJ1-2, with D perhaps TRBD1 (5 bases). The CDR3 consists of 16 residues. CDR1 SGHTA and CDR2 FQGTGA come from the germline V gene. The ends were cut back, 2 bases at V and 8 bases at J, with 21 bases in the middle. The chain's CDR3 is CASSLYAYGTAGGYTF. As DNA, the CDR3 is TGTGCCAGCAGCTTATACGCATATGGGACCGCTGGCGGCTACACCTTC.